This T cell receptor (beta chain) was captured by sequencing in a study of T-cell memory formation after mild COVID-19. The overall study: The study found TCR clusters largely donor specific.

Points on this clonotype: Its antigen is still unknown.

Overall study findings and caveats: CD4+ bias marked clones expanding day 15 to 37, unlike balanced contracting clones.

One entry per CDR3 protein, called by TCRdb with MiXCR from the 5' RACE reads. The sample shows 110,000 or so distinct CDR3 sequences, 15% to 20% of them seen only once. Germline CDR1 and CDR2: SGHRS and YFSETQ. The CDR3 consists of 15 residues. Losses at the gene ends were 9 bases for V and 0 bases for J; bases not matched to a gene: 9. The specimen sequenced was PBMCs or a T cell subset sorted from them (not recorded which). The sequence was collected from a man between 18 and 29 years old who had mild COVID-19 (a few samples of this study predate the infection). Cell type and time point are not known. This chain joins TRBV5-1 and TRBJ2-1; TRBD2 matches at 7 bases. DNA for the CDR3: TGCGCCACCAACCCGGGGGGTATCTCCTACAATGAGCAGTTCTTC. Residues: CATNPGGISYNEQFF.